This entry lists 32 T cell receptor beta chains sequenced from one sample in a study of Graves' ophthalmopathy and Graves' hyperthyroidism. RNA transcripts yielded amplified TCR beta CDR3 regions. First-round RT-PCR employed HTBI primers, with a second-round multiplex PCR after it. TCRdb re-called the multiplex PCR reads through MiXCR, storing one row per CDR3 protein. The sample records about half a million distinct CDR3 sequences, approximately 15% being singletons. Source material: blood. These TCRs come from a young woman with Graves' ophthalmopathy.

The chain is built from TRBV11-2 and TRBJ1-2, with D possibly being TRBD1 (6 bases). Germline assignment: CDR1 SGHAT and CDR2 FQNNGV. Trimming cost V 5 bases and J 4 bases, with 20 bases left between them. The CDR3 is 16 amino acids. The CDR3 here is CASSTRGGLGVYGYTF. CDR3 DNA sequence: TGTGCCAGCAGCACTAGGGGGGGCCTCGGAGTCTATGGCTACACCTTC.

This clonotype was observed a few times. V is TRBV6-1 and J is TRBJ2-5, with 11 bases fitting TRBD2. The junction had 6 bases not matched to a gene; V was cut back by 4 bases and J by 5 bases. The germline CDR1 and CDR2 sequences are MNHNS and SASEGT. The CDR3 length is 15 residues. CDR3 DNA: TGTGCCAGCAGTGGGCTAGCGGGGGGCGCCGAGACCCAGTACTTC. Encoded protein: CASSGLAGGAETQYF.

In regard to this clonotype: A much larger clone lies one base from this, so it may be a read error. The V gene is TRBV7-3, the J gene TRBJ2-7; D is uncertain. CDR1 and CDR2 (germline): SGHTA, FQGTGA. The CDR3 length is 13 residues. The CDR3: CASSPSPFYEQCF. In nucleotides, the CDR3 is TGTGCCAGCAGCCCCTCCCCGTTCTACGAGCAGTGCTTC.

Many counts were recorded for this clonotype. CDR3 in amino acids: CATSRDRLLAKNIQYF. The CDR3 DNA is TGTGCCACCAGCAGAGATCGACTTCTAGCCAAAAACATTCAGTACTTC. V usage is TRBV15 and J usage is TRBJ2-4, with D uncertain. V lost 0 bases to trimming and J lost 0 bases, with 9 bases between them. Germline CDR1 reads LNHNV; CDR2 reads YYDKDF (reference sequence). The CDR3 is 16 residues long. The full variable domain, completed using reference TRBV15 and TRBJ2-4, is DAMVIQNPRYQVTQFGKPVTLSCSQTLNHNVMYWYQQKSSQAPKLLFHYYDKDFNNEADTPDNFQSRRPNTSFCFLDIRSPGLGDTAMYLCATSRDRLLAKNIQYFGAGTRLSVL.

The CDR3 coding sequence is TGTGCCAGCATTCCCGCAGGGGGCTGGACCGGGGAGCTGTTTTTT. This translates into CASIPAGGWTGELFF. The chain uses TRBV28 and TRBJ2-2, with TRBD1 matching over 8 bases. There are 15 residues in the CDR3. V lost 7 bases to trimming and J lost 5 bases; unmatched junction nucleotides: 9. The V gene's germline CDR1 is MDHEN and CDR2 SYDVKM.

This clonotype was observed at least ten times. V is TRBV27 and J is TRBJ1-6, with 9 bases identical to TRBD1. The junction had 8 bases not matched to a gene; V was cut back by 5 bases and J by 3 bases. Germline V gene lookup returns CDR1 MNHEY and CDR2 SMNVEV (reference sequence). The CDR3 spans 17 residues. This CDR3 reads CASSPYRGQSYNSPLHF. CDR3 nucleotide sequence: TGTGCCAGCAGTCCATACAGGGGGCAAAGCTATAATTCACCCCTCCACTTT.

The sample holds many counts of this clonotype. The V gene is TRBV6-5, the J gene TRBJ2-7; D gene uncertain. Deletions cut 2 bases from V and 3 bases from J, with 17 bases between. The CDR3 length is 16 residues. The germline gives CDR1 MNHEY, CDR2 SVGAGI. The CDR3 DNA sequence: TGTGCCAGCAGTTACCGTGTCGTATGGGAAAACTACGAGCAGTACTTC. It is translated as CASSYRVVWENYEQYF.

V and J are TRBV18 and TRBJ2-2; the D is unclear. CDR1 is KGHSH and CDR2 is LQKENI in the germline V gene. The CDR3 is 18 amino acids. With 1 base removed from V and 1 base from J, the gap between germline ends came to 16 bases. The CDR3 coding sequence is TGTGCCAGCTCACCACTATTGCTTGGGCGGCAGAACACCGGGGAGCTGTTTTTT. It codes for CASSPLLLGRQNTGELFF.

This clonotype was detected many times. V usage is TRBV12-3 or TRBV12-4 and J usage is TRBJ1-1; no firm D call. The CDR3 is 12 amino acids. Trimming took off 6 bases at V and 6 bases at J, with 11 bases between the two ends. CDR3 nucleotide sequence: TGTGCCAGCAGATTAATTCCGGCTGAAGCTTTCTTT. Its protein product is CASRLIPAEAFF.

This clonotype was seen ten or more times. The V call is TRBV4-2, the J call TRBJ2-7; D is possibly TRBD1 (6 bases). Germline V gene sequence: CDR1 LGHNA, CDR2 YNFKEQ. V lost 0 bases and J 3 bases, leaving 15 bases between the germline ends. This CDR3 comprises 16 residues. CDR3 amino acids: CASSQESTGRHYEQYF. CDR3 in DNA: TGTGCCAGCAGCCAAGAGTCGACAGGTCGTCACTACGAGCAGTACTTC.

Many counts were recorded for this clonotype. The CDR3 DNA is TGTGCCAGCAGCTCAAGACAGGGGTGGATGAACACTGAAGCTTTCTTT. Translating it yields CASSSRQGWMNTEAFF. The genes are TRBV7-2 and TRBJ1-1; 8 nucleotides align to TRBD1. Trimming at V came to 4 bases and at J to 0 bases, leaving 7 bases not matched to a gene. There are 16 residues in the CDR3. Germline CDR1 and CDR2: SGHTA and FQGNSA.

The gene calls are TRBV6-5 and TRBJ2-7; unclear D gene. CDR1 MNHEY and CDR2 SVGAGI come from the germline V gene. The CDR3 totals 14 residues. V shed 2 bases and J shed 5 bases, with 13 bases lying between them. CDR3 loop: CASSYLTRPHEQYF. The CDR3 DNA follows: TGTGCCAGCAGTTACCTGACCCGTCCCCACGAGCAGTACTTC.

This clonotype occurred many times. The V gene is TRBV2, the J gene TRBJ1-1; TRBD1 agrees at 12 bases. Germline V gene sequence: CDR1 SNHLY, CDR2 FYNNEI. The CDR3 runs 15 residues. Germline trimming cut 7 bases from V and 6 bases from J; bases unmatched to any gene: 9. CDR3 nucleotide sequence: TGTGCCAGCATTAGGGGACAGGGGGCATTGTCTGAAGCTTTCTTT. Translation: CASIRGQGALSEAFF.

In its sample, this clonotype was seen many times. This chain links TRBV27 with TRBJ2-7, with D perhaps TRBD2 (5 bases). V shed 6 bases and J shed 0 bases, with 9 bases lying between them. The CDR3 is 13 residues long. Germline V gene data show CDR1 as MNHEY and CDR2 as SMNVEV (reference sequence). This CDR3 is CASRGDISYEQYF. The CDR3 DNA sequence: TGTGCCAGCAGGGGAGACATCTCCTACGAGCAGTACTTC.

The sample holds many counts of this clonotype. The CDR3 region is CSARDQGRGDYGYTF. CDR3 bases: TGCAGTGCTAGAGATCAGGGCAGGGGTGACTATGGCTACACCTTC. The chain is built from TRBV20-1 and TRBJ1-2; weak D call: TRBD1 (6 bases). V gave up 0 bases and J gave up 3 bases, with 14 bases separating them. Germline lookup yields CDR1 DFQATT and CDR2 SNEGSKA (reference sequence). This CDR3 is built from 15 residues.

The chain is built from TRBV9 and TRBJ1-6; 8 nucleotides line up with TRBD1. The germline V gene has CDR1 SGDLS and CDR2 YYNGEE. The CDR3 spans 16 residues. Germline trimming cut 3 bases from V and 3 bases from J; bases unmatched to any gene: 5. CDR3 coding DNA: TGTGCCAGCAGCGCGACAGGGGTCGGCTATAATTCACCCCTCCACTTT. This gives the protein CASSATGVGYNSPLHF.

Concerning this clonotype: Being one base from a much bigger clone, this may be a read error. This sequence joins TRBV6-1 and TRBJ1-1; no clear D gene. V was clipped by 8 bases and J by 3 bases, with 13 bases between them. Germline V CDR1 and CDR2: MNHNS, SASEGT. The CDR3 spans 13 residues. The CDR3 loop reads CASARGLDTEAFF. The DNA of the CDR3 is TGTGCCAGCGCCCGAGGGTTGGACACTGAAGCTTTCTTT.

The sample holds many counts of this clonotype. This CDR3 fails to terminate in the conserved phenylalanine or tryptophan, so it likely reflects a read error. The rearrangement joins TRBV20-1 to TRBJ1-5; 7 nucleotides agree with TRBD1. With V trimmed by 3 bases and J by 4 bases, 6 bases remained unmatched. This CDR3 spans 14 amino acids. The germline V gene has CDR1 DFQATT and CDR2 SNEGSKA (reference sequence). The CDR3 region is CSARTGRENQPQHL. The CDR3 nucleotides read TGCAGTGCTAGGACAGGGAGGGAGAATCAGCCCCAGCATCTT.

Ten or more counts support this clonotype. This chain connects TRBV6-1 to TRBJ2-2; 8 bases map to TRBD1. Germline CDR1 and CDR2: MNHNS and SASEGT. CDR3 length equals 15 residues. The ends lost 5 bases at V and 6 bases at J; junction bases unmatched: 8. The CDR3, as DNA: TGTGCCAGCAGTAAGAGACAGGGGATCCCCGGGGAGCTGTTTTTT. It specifies CASSKRQGIPGELFF.

This clonotype was counted between two and nine times. The chain joins TRBV14 to TRBJ1-6; the D is unclear. Germline V gives CDR1 SGHDN, CDR2 FVKESK. This CDR3 region has 13 residues. Trimming took off 4 bases at V and 6 bases at J, with 7 bases between the two ends. DNA for the CDR3: TGTGCCAGCAGCCTAGGACCTAATTCACCCCTCCACTTT. Its protein product is CASSLGPNSPLHF.

This clonotype was detected ten times or more. V and J are TRBV2 and TRBJ2-5; D not resolved. The CDR3 runs 14 residues. V lost 2 bases to trimming and J lost 2 bases, with 9 bases between them. Germline loops: CDR1 SNHLY, CDR2 FYNNEI. CDR3 in DNA: TGTGCCAGCAGTGAATTGCTAGGTCAAGAGACCCAGTACTTC. Translation gives CASSELLGQETQYF.

The table lists this clonotype with many counts. This chain links TRBV9 with TRBJ1-5, with a tentative D call TRBD1 (6 bases). Germline CDR1 and CDR2: SGDLS and YYNGEE. Trimming pared 2 bases from V and 5 bases from J, leaving 17 bases between. The CDR3 consists of 16 residues. The CDR3 DNA reads TGTGCCAGCAGCGTTGGGCCCACAGCAGGGGATCAGCCCCAGCATTTT. It yields the protein CASSVGPTAGDQPQHF.

This clonotype was found many times. This chain links TRBV9 with TRBJ2-5, with D hard to call. Per the germline V gene, CDR1 is SGDLS and CDR2 is YYNGEE. The length of the CDR3 is 14 residues. V was cut by 3 bases and J by 4 bases, with 13 bases left in between. The CDR3 DNA reads TGTGCCAGCAGCGCCCAAGGGCACGGAGAGACCCAGTACTTC. Its protein product is CASSAQGHGETQYF.

This clonotype was detected ten times or more. This chain joins TRBV2 and TRBJ1-3; TRBD1 aligns across 8 bases. Germline V gene data show CDR1 as SNHLY and CDR2 as FYNNEI. V trimming: 5 bases; J trimming: 0 bases; junction bases outside the gene matches: 6. CDR3 size: 16 residues. CDR3 DNA sequence: TGTGCCAGCAGTTACCGGGACAGGAGCTCTGGAAACACCATATATTTT. It encodes CASSYRDRSSGNTIYF.

This clonotype came up many times. This chain links TRBV28 with TRBJ2-5, with 7 bases lining up with TRBD1. CDR1 is MDHEN and CDR2 is SYDVKM in the germline V gene. The CDR3 length is 13 residues. This CDR3 is CAIGQELPKTQYF. The CDR3 DNA reads as TGTGCAATAGGACAGGAGCTCCCCAAGACCCAGTACTTC.

This clonotype has ten or more counts. V and J are TRBV12-5 and TRBJ2-7; TRBD2 matches 9 bases. Germline-derived CDR1 and CDR2 are LGHNT and FRNRAP. The CDR3 has 13 residues. The V gene end was trimmed by 7 bases and the J gene end by 4 bases; junction bases not matched to a gene: 5. CDR3 coding DNA: TGTGCTAGTGCCCCAGGACTAGCGTACGAGCAGTACTTC. Its protein is CASAPGLAYEQYF.

The sample holds many counts of this clonotype. The rearrangement uses TRBV4-2 and TRBJ2-5; 11 bases map to TRBD2. The junction had 28 bases not matched to a gene; V was cut back by 5 bases and J by 5 bases. The CDR3 loop spans 22 amino acids. Looked up from germline, CDR1 is LGHNA and CDR2 is YNFKEQ. The chain's CDR3 is CASSKRGQGQTSGVLTYETQYF. In DNA form, the CDR3 reads TGTGCCAGCAGCAAAAGAGGACAGGGACAGACTAGCGGGGTTTTGACGTATGAGACCCAGTACTTC.

The table lists this clonotype with many counts. V is TRBV12-3 or TRBV12-4 and J is TRBJ2-5; D is ambiguous. V was clipped by 6 bases and J by 4 bases, with 12 bases between them. The CDR3 totals 13 residues. In DNA, the CDR3 is TGTGCCAGCAGCGGTAGCCCTACAGAGACCCAGTACTTC. Protein sequence: CASSGSPTETQYF.

In its sample, this clonotype was seen a few times. The chain has TRBV30 and TRBJ2-7; D is perhaps TRBD1 or TRBD2 (5 bases each). V lost 8 bases to trimming and J lost 4 bases, with 18 bases between them. The CDR3 has 13 residues. Germline CDR1 reads GTSNPN; CDR2 reads SVGIG (reference sequence). CDR3 in amino acids: CAGQVSEGYEQYF. In nucleotides, the CDR3 is TGTGCCGGCCAAGTTTCCGAGGGGTACGAGCAGTACTTC.

This clonotype was recorded at least ten times. This chain links TRBV27 with TRBJ1-2, with TRBD1 as a possible D gene (5 bases). Germline V gives CDR1 MNHEY, CDR2 SMNVEV (reference sequence). V was shortened by 4 bases and J by 7 bases, with 13 bases between the two germline ends. This CDR3 contains 13 residues. DNA for the CDR3: TGTGCCAGCAGTTGGGGGGGGACGAGTGGCTACACCTTC. Residues: CASSWGGTSGYTF.

The rearrangement uses TRBV12-3 or TRBV12-4 and TRBJ1-2, with D tentatively TRBD1 (6 bases). The CDR3 is 15 amino acids. The ends were cut back, 4 bases at V and 5 bases at J, with 17 bases in the middle. DNA of the CDR3: TGTGCCAGCAGTTCAGGGGACACCGCTGGTTATGGCTACACCTTC. Its protein product is CASSSGDTAGYGYTF.

This clonotype was seen ten or more times. The rearrangement uses TRBV20-1 and TRBJ1-1, with 7 bases fitting TRBD1. Germline lookup yields CDR1 DFQATT and CDR2 SNEGSKA (reference sequence). Trimming at V came to 4 bases and at J to 0 bases, leaving 5 bases not matched to a gene. The CDR3 sequence is 14 residues long. CDR3 sequence reads: CSATRQGMNTEAFF. The CDR3 DNA is TGCAGTGCTACCCGACAGGGTATGAACACTGAAGCTTTCTTT.